A single T cell receptor (beta chain) is shown here with its context. Antigen: not known. The assay was immunoSEQ multiplex PCR, and TCRdb's table has in-frame clones only and misses some. The table has around 19,000 clones, roughly four fifths seen once. CFSE-labeled sorted T cells met regulatory or mature dendritic cells for 4 to 6 days. Naive CD45RA+ and memory CD45RO+ CD4+ or CD8+ T cells were FACS-sorted. Per the germline V gene, CDR1 is WNHNN and CDR2 is SYGVQD (reference sequence). The CDR3 covers 18 residues. V trimming: 3 bases; J trimming: 5 bases; junction bases outside the gene matches: 16. This entry comes from a study of regulatory dendritic cells for organ transplantation. Study outcomes and limitations: Mature dendritic cells appeared to drive more memory CD8+ clonal expansion than regulatory ones. Resting memory CD8+ T cells held the most alloreactive clonotypes.

The TCR comes from a human donor in good health. Material: memory CD4+ T cells from blood cultured with regulatory dendritic cells. The sample's subset: CD45RO+ memory T cells. The genes are TRBV10-1 and TRBJ2-5; 9 bases fit TRBD1. The CDR3 is CASSEVHTPGQGKETQYF. The DNA for the CDR3 is TGCGCCAGCAGTGAAGTCCATACCCCGGGACAGGGTAAGGAGACCCAGTACTTC.